The rows below give T cell receptor beta chains drawn from one sample of a study of shared clonotypes between healthy human individuals. Only in-frame clones appear in the TCRdb table, and some are missing; sequencing was by immunoSEQ multiplex PCR. The profile shows some 2,100,000 clones, about 94% of them singletons. Sequenced sample: naive CD4+ T cells sorted from blood. The receptor source for this set is a man younger than 35 in good health. Each CDR3 is given with its conserved first and last residue. Each record gives: D gene, J gene, CDR3 length, clone size, V gene, CDR3 DNA, CDR3 protein. D genes are given only for firm matches. The size entry is marked missing in some rows and otherwise reads once, few, many or a size class.

. TRBJ1-1 15 . TRBV5-6 TGTGCCAGCAGCCACGAATTCGGGGTGAACACTGAAGCTTTCTTT CASSHEFGVNTEAFF
. TRBJ2-7 13 . TRBV10-1 TGCGCCAGCAGTGAGTCGAGGTTCTACGAGCAGTACTTC CASSESRFYEQYF
TRBD2 TRBJ2-2 17 once TRBV9 TGTGCCAGCAGCGAGACTAGCGGGAGTCAGAACACCGGGGAGCTGTTTTTT CASSETSGSQNTGELFF
. TRBJ1-2 15 . TRBV6-6 TGTGCCAGCAGCAAATCTGAGAGGGATAACTATGGCTACACCTTC CASSKSERDNYGYTF
TRBD1 TRBJ2-7 13 . TRBV6-5 TGTGCCAGCAGTCAGGGACAGGGCTACGAGCAGTACTTC CASSQGQGYEQYF
TRBD2 TRBJ2-5 16 . TRBV5-1 TGCGCCAGCAGCTTCGGGACTAGCGGGACCCAAGAGACCCAGTACTTC CASSFGTSGTQETQYF
. TRBJ2-7 13 . TRBV5-1 TGCGCCAGCACGTTGGGGACTTGGGGGGAGCAGTACTTC CASTLGTWGEQYF
. TRBJ2-3 17 . TRBV11-2 TGTGCCAGCAGCTTAGGCAGGCTAGGGACTAGCACAGATACGCAGTATTTT CASSLGRLGTSTDTQYF
TRBD1 TRBJ1-1 11 . TRBV30 TGTGCCTGGTGGTTGGGACAGGAAGGGATATTT CAWWLGQEGIF
. TRBJ2-7 14 . TRBV29-1 TGCAGCGTCATCCCCGTCGGGCAGGTCATCGAGCAGTACTTC CSVIPVGQVIEQYF
. TRBJ2-7 14 . TRBV5-1 TGCGCCAGCAGCTTGGGTAGTTCATTCTACGAGCAGTACTTC CASSLGSSFYEQYF
. TRBJ1-1 14 . TRBV6-5 TGTGCCAGCAGCCCCCGCGGGGTGTCTCCTGAAGCTTTCTTT CASSPRGVSPEAFF
. TRBJ1-1 16 . TRBV18 TGTGCCAGCTCACCACCGGGTTCTGTTCCGAACACTGAAGCTTTCTTT CASSPPGSVPNTEAFF
. TRBJ2-7 14 once TRBV19 TGTGCCAGTAGTATAAGAGGAGGGAATTACGAGCAGTACTTC CASSIRGGNYEQYF
. TRBJ1-6 13 . TRBV10-3 TGTGCCATCAGGGACAGATTCGAATCACCCCTCCACTTT CAIRDRFESPLHF
TRBD2 TRBJ2-3 17 . TRBV5-1 TGCGCCAGCAGCCTGCGGCTAGCGGGAGGCTATTCAGATACGCAGTATTTT CASSLRLAGGYSDTQYF
. TRBJ1-3 14 . TRBV5-6 TGTGCCAGCAGCTTGGACCTCTCTGGAAACACCATATATTTT CASSLDLSGNTIYF
. TRBJ1-1 14 once TRBV2 TGTGCCAGCAGTGTTGGGGGGCGGAGGACTGAAGCTTTCTTT CASSVGGRRTEAFF
. TRBJ2-2 16 . TRBV28 TGTGCCAGCAGGCCCCCCGATAGGGTGAACACCGGGGAGCTGTTTTTT CASRPPDRVNTGELFF
. TRBJ2-7 11 . TRBV6-5 TGTGCCAGCAGTTGGGAATCCGAGCAGTACTTC CASSWESEQYF
TRBD1 TRBJ2-7 14 . TRBV7-2 TGTGCCAGCAGCCAAGGACAGGGGGCCATCGAGCAGTACTTC CASSQGQGAIEQYF
TRBD1 TRBJ1-2 16 . TRBV5-4 TGTGCCAGCAGCCTACCCGGAGGACAGGGAAACTATGGCTACACCTTC CASSLPGGQGNYGYTF
TRBD2 TRBJ2-1 14 . TRBV9 TGTGCCAGCTCCACTAGCGGGTTTTTCGATGAGCAGTTCTTC CASSTSGFFDEQFF
. TRBJ1-6 15 . TRBV19 TGTGCCAGTAGTATAGAACGGGGGGGGAATTCACCCCTCCACTTT CASSIERGGNSPLHF
. TRBJ1-1 16 . TRBV30 TGTGCCTGGAGGCCTTCTTGGGAGATTTTAATAACCGAAGCTTTCTTT CAWRPSWEILITEAFF
. TRBJ1-4 18 . TRBV4-1 TGCGCCAGCAGCCAAGTTGGCTCGGCAGGGAGTTTGTTTGAAAAACTGTTTTTT CASSQVGSAGSLFEKLFF
TRBD1 TRBJ2-1 14 . TRBV6-5 TGTGCCAGCAGTTCGACAGGGCGAGGGAATGAGCAGTTCTTC CASSSTGRGNEQFF
TRBD1 TRBJ2-7 14 . TRBV18 TGTGCCAGCTCACCCAGGGACAGGTCCTACGAGCAGTACTTC CASSPRDRSYEQYF
TRBD1 TRBJ1-1 15 . TRBV7-9 TGTGCCAGCAGCCCTAGACAGGGCCTGAACACTGAAGCTTTCTTT CASSPRQGLNTEAFF
. TRBJ1-2 13 . TRBV2 TGTGCCAGCGGGGGAATGAGGGCAGGTGGCTACACCTTC CASGGMRAGGYTF
TRBD1 TRBJ2-2 15 . TRBV6-5 TGTGCCAGCAGTTATCAGGGGGAAAAGACCGGGGAGCTGTTTTTT CASSYQGEKTGELFF
TRBD1 TRBJ2-2 15 . TRBV5-1 TGCGCCAGCAGCCCGGGACAGCCTAACACCGGGGAGCTGTTTTTT CASSPGQPNTGELFF
TRBD1 TRBJ1-6 15 . TRBV6-1 TGTGCCAGCAGCGGAGGACAGGCCTATAATTCACCCCTCCACTTT CASSGGQAYNSPLHF
. TRBJ2-1 12 . TRBV29-1 TGCAGCGCCCGCCGCGGCGGGAATGAGCAGTTCTTC CSARRGGNEQFF
TRBD1 TRBJ2-7 14 . TRBV5-1 TGCGCCAGCAGCTTGGGACAGGGGATTTACGAGCAGTACTTC CASSLGQGIYEQYF
. TRBJ1-1 14 . TRBV7-6 TGTGCCAGCAGCCCGGGGACGGCGAACACTGAAGCTTTCTTT CASSPGTANTEAFF
. TRBJ2-1 17 . TRBV7-9 TGTGCCAGCAGCCCCCGGGGGTTAGAGGGGGCGCACAATGAGCAGTTCTTC CASSPRGLEGAHNEQFF
TRBD1 TRBJ2-3 16 . TRBV6-1 TGTGCCAGCAGAGAACACCCGGGACAGGGCACAGATACGCAGTATTTT CASREHPGQGTDTQYF
. TRBJ1-1 15 . TRBV5-1 TGCGCCAGCAGCTCATCCGGGCCCCCGGGCACTGAAGCTTTCTTT CASSSSGPPGTEAFF
TRBD1 TRBJ1-3 17 . TRBV10-3 TGTGCCATCAGTGAGTCTCCGGGACAGATCTCTGGAAACACCATATATTTT CAISESPGQISGNTIYF
TRBD1 TRBJ1-1 15 . TRBV7-2 TGTGCCAGCAGGGCCGGGACAGGGAGGAACACTGAAGCTTTCTTT CASRAGTGRNTEAFF
. TRBJ1-2 13 once TRBV19 TGTGCCAGTAGCGAACAGGGCTACTATGGCTACACCTTC CASSEQGYYGYTF
. TRBJ1-4 17 . TRBV19 TGTGCCAGTAGTATCCGGACAGTCCGACCTGTTAATGAAAAACTGTTTTTT CASSIRTVRPVNEKLFF
. TRBJ1-5 14 . TRBV4-1 TGCGCCAGCAGCCAACAGGGGAGCAATCAGCCCCAGCATTTT CASSQQGSNQPQHF
TRBD1 TRBJ1-2 13 . TRBV2 TGTGCCAGCACGGTCCAGGGGGGTTATGGCTACACCTTC CASTVQGGYGYTF
. TRBJ1-2 13 . TRBV6-5 TGTGCCAGCGGGAGGGGGTCTAACTATGGCTACACCTTC CASGRGSNYGYTF
. TRBJ2-7 15 . TRBV6-5 TGTGCCAGCAGTCGAGGGGCCAAGGTTAAGTACGAGCAGTACTTC CASSRGAKVKYEQYF
. TRBJ1-1 14 once TRBV5-4 TGTGCCAGCAGACAAGAGGCGGCTAACACTGAAGCTTTCTTT CASRQEAANTEAFF
. TRBJ2-4 14 . TRBV28 TGTGCCAGCATTCCAGGGACATCCCAAAACATTCAGTACTTC CASIPGTSQNIQYF
. TRBJ1-3 13 . TRBV9 TGTGCCAGCAGCGTAGATGGTGGAAACACCATATATTTT CASSVDGGNTIYF
. TRBJ1-3 16 . TRBV7-9 TGTGCCAGCAGCTTACGGCAGGGCCTCTCTGGAAACACCATATATTTT CASSLRQGLSGNTIYF
TRBD2 TRBJ2-7 18 . TRBV19 TGTGCCAGTAGTATTGTCGGTCCTCTACCTAGCGGAGCCTACGAGCAGTACTTC CASSIVGPLPSGAYEQYF
TRBD1 TRBJ2-1 16 few TRBV6-5 TGTGCCAGCAGTTACATGGCTGCAGGGGGCTCCAATGAGCAGTTCTTC CASSYMAAGGSNEQFF
TRBD2 TRBJ2-5 15 . TRBV6-5 TGTGCCAGCAGTTACGCTAGCGGGAGTTGGCAGACCCAGTACTTC CASSYASGSWQTQYF
. TRBJ2-7 17 . TRBV27 TGTGCCAGCAGTTTGTTTCGTAAGGGTTCAGAATCCTACGAGCAGTACTTC CASSLFRKGSESYEQYF
TRBD2 TRBJ2-7 14 . TRBV27 TGTGCCAGCAGCCCTAGCGGGGGGCTATACGAGCAGTACTTC CASSPSGGLYEQYF
. TRBJ2-1 17 . TRBV7-8 TGTGCCAGCAGCTTAGCCCCGTGGGGCAGCTCCTACAATGAGCAGTTCTTC CASSLAPWGSSYNEQFF